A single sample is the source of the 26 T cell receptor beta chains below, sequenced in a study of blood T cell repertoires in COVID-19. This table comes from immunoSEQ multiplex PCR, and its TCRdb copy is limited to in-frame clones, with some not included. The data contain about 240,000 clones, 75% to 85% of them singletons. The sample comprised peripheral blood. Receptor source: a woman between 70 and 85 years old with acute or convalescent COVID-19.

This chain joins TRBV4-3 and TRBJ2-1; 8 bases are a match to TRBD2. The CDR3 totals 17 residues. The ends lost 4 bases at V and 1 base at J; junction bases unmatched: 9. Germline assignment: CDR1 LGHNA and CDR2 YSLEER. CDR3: CASSLLLAGGSYNEQFF. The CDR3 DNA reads TGCGCCAGCAGCCTCCTTCTGGCGGGGGGTTCCTACAATGAGCAGTTCTTC.

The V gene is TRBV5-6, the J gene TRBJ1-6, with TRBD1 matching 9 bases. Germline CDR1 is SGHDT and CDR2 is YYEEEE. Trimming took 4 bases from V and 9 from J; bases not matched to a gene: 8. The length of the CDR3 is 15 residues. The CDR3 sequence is CASSPGQGLGSPLHF. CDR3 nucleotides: TGTGCCAGCAGCCCCGGACAGGGGTTGGGTTCACCCCTCCACTTT. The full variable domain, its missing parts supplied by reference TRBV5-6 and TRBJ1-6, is DAGVTQSPTHLIKTRGQQVTLRCSPKSGHDTVSWYQQALGQGPQFIFQYYEEEERQRGNFPDRFSGHQFPNYSSELNVNALLLGDSALYLCASSPGQGLGSPLHFGNGTRLTVT.

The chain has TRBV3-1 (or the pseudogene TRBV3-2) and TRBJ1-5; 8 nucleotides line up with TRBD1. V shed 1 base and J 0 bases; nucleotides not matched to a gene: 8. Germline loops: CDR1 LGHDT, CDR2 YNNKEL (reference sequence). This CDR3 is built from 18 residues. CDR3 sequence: CASSQGFQGASSNQPQHF. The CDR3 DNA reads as TGTGCCAGCAGCCAAGGATTCCAGGGGGCGAGTAGCAATCAGCCCCAGCATTTT.

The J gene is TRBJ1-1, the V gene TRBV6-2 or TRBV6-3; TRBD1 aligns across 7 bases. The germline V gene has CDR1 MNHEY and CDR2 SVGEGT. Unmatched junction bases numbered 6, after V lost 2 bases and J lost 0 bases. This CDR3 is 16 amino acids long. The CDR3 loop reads CASSYPPGQLNTEAFF. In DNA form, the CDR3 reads TGTGCCAGCAGTTACCCTCCGGGACAGCTGAACACTGAAGCTTTCTTT.

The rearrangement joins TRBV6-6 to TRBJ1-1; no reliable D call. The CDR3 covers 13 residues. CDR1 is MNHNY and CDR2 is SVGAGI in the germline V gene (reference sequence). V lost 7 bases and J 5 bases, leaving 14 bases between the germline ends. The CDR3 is CASMISGRTEAFF. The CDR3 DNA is TGTGCCAGCATGATATCGGGTAGGACTGAAGCTTTCTTT.

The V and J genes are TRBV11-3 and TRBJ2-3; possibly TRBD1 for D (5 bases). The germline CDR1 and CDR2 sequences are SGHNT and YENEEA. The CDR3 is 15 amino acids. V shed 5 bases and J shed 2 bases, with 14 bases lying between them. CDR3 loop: CASSKDTGFTDTQYF. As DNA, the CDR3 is TGTGCCAGCAGCAAGGACACAGGATTCACAGATACGCAGTATTTT.

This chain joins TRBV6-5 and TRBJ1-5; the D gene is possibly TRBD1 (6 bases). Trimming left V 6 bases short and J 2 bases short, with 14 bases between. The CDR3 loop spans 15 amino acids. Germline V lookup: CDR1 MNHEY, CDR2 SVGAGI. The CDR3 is CASRRQAARNQPQHF. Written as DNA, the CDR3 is TGTGCCAGCAGACGACAGGCCGCGCGCAATCAGCCCCAGCATTTT.

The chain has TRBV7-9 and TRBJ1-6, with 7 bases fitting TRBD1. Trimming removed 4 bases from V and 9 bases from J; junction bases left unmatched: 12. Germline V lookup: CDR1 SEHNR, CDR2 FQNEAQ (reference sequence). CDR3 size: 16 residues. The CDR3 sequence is CASSYLRGQLGSPLHF. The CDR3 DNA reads TGTGCCAGCAGCTACCTCCGGGGACAGTTGGGTTCACCCCTCCACTTT.

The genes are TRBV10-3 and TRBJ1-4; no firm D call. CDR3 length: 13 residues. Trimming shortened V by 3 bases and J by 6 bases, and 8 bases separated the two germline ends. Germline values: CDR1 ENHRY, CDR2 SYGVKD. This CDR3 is CAISDARDEKLFF. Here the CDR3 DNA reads TGTGCCATCAGTGATGCGAGGGATGAAAAACTGTTTTTT.

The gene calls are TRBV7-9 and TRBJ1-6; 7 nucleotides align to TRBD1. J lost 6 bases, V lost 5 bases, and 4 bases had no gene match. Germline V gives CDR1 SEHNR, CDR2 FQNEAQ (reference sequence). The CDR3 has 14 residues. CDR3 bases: TGTGCCAGCAGCCCCGACAGGGTTAATTCACCCCTCCACTTT. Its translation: CASSPDRVNSPLHF.

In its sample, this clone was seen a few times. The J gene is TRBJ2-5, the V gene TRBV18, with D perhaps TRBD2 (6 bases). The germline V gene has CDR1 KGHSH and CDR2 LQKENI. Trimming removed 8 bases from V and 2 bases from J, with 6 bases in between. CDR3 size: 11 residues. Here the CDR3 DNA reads TGTGCCAGCGGACTACAAGAGACCCAGTACTTC. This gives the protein CASGLQETQYF.

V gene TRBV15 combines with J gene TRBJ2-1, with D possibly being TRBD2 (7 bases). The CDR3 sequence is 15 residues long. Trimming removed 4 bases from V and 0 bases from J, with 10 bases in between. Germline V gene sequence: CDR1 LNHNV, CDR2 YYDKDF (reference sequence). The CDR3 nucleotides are TGTGCCACCAGCACGGGGGGCAGCTCCTACAATGAGCAGTTCTTC. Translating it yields CATSTGGSSYNEQFF.

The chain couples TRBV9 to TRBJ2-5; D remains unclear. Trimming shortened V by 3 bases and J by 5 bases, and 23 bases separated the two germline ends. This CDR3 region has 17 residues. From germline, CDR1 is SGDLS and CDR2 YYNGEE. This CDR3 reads CASSAYSSNQRRETQYF. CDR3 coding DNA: TGTGCCAGCAGCGCTTATTCCTCGAATCAACGGCGGGAGACCCAGTACTTC.

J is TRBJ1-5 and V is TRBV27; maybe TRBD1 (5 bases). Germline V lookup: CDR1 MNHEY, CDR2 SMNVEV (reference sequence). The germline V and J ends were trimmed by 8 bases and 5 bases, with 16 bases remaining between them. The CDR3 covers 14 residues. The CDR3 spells CASRLFQGYQPQHF. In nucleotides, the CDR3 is TGTGCCAGCCGCCTTTTCCAGGGTTATCAGCCCCAGCATTTT.

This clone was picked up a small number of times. The CDR3 coding sequence is TGCGCCAGCAGCCCTAACCGGGGAAATCAGCCCCAGCATTTT. Its translation: CASSPNRGNQPQHF. The chain has TRBV4-3 and TRBJ1-5, with D uncertain. The germline V gene encodes CDR1 LGHNA and CDR2 YSLEER. The CDR3 contains 14 residues. Trimming pared 4 bases from V and 4 bases from J, leaving 11 bases between.

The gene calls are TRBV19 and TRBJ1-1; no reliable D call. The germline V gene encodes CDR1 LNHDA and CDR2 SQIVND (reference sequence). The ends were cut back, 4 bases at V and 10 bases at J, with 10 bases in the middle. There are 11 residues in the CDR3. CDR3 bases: TGTGCCAGTAGTACAGGCTTGGGAGCTTTCTTT. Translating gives CASSTGLGAFF. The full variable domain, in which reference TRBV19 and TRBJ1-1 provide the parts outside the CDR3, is DGGITQSPKYLFRKEGQNVTLSCEQNLNHDAMYWYRQDPGQGLRLIYYSQIVNDFQKGDIAEGYSVSREKKESFPLTVTSAQKNPTAFYLCASSTGLGAFFGQGTRLTVV.

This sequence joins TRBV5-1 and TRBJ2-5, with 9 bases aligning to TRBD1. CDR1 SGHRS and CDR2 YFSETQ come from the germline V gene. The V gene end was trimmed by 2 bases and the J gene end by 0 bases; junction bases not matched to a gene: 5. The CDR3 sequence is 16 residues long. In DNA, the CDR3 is TGCGCCAGCAGCTTAGGGACAGGGAGCAACCAAGAGACCCAGTACTTC. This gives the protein CASSLGTGSNQETQYF.

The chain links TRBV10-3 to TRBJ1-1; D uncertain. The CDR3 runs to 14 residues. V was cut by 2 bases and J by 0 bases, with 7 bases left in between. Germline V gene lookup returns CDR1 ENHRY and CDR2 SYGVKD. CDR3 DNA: TGTGCCATCAGTGAGCTGACTATGAACACTGAAGCTTTCTTT. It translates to CAISELTMNTEAFF.

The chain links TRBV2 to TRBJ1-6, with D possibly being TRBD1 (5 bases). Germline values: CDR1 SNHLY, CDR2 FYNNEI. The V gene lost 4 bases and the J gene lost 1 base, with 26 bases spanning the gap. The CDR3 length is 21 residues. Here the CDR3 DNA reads TGTGCCAGCAGTGGCCAAACCGGGACTGACGAGGCCAGTTCCTATAATTCACCCCTCCACTTT. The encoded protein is CASSGQTGTDEASSYNSPLHF.

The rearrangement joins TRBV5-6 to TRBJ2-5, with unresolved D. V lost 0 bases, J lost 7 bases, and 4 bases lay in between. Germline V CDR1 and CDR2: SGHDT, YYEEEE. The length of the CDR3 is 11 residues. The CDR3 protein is CASSLAGTQYF. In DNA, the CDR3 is TGTGCCAGCAGCTTGGCGGGGACCCAGTACTTC.

CDR3 region: CASSQDSSGGGSYNEQFF. The CDR3, as DNA: TGTGCCAGCAGCCAAGACTCTTCGGGCGGGGGGTCCTACAATGAGCAGTTCTTC. This chain uses TRBV4-2 with TRBJ2-1; TRBD2 aligns across 8 bases. The CDR3 is 18 amino acids. With V trimmed by 0 bases and J by 1 base, 8 bases remained unmatched. Germline CDR1 reads LGHNA; CDR2 reads YNFKEQ.

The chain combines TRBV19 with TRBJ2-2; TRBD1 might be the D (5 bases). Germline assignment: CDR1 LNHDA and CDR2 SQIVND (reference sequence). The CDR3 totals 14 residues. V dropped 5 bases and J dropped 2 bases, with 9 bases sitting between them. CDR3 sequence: CASSVGHNTGELFF. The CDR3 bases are TGTGCCAGTAGTGTAGGACATAACACCGGGGAGCTGTTTTTT.

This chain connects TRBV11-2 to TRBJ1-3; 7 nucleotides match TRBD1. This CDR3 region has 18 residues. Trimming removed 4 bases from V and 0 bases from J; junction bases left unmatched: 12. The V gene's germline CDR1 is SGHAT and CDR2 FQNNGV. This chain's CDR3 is CASSSRVRTGSSGNTIYF. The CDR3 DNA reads TGTGCCAGCAGCTCGAGAGTTCGGACAGGAAGCTCTGGAAACACCATATATTTT.

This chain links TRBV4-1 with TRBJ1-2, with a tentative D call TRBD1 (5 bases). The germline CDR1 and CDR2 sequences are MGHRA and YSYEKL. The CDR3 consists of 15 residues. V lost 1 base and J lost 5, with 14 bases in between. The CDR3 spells CASSQVPGSEYGYTF. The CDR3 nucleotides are TGCGCCAGCAGCCAAGTTCCAGGGTCTGAGTATGGCTACACCTTC.

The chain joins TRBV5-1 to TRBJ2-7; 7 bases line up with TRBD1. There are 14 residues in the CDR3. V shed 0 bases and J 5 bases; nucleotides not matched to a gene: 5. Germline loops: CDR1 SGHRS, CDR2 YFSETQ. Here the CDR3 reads CASSLGAGGNEQYF. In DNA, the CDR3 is TGCGCCAGCAGCTTGGGTGCAGGGGGAAACGAGCAGTACTTC.

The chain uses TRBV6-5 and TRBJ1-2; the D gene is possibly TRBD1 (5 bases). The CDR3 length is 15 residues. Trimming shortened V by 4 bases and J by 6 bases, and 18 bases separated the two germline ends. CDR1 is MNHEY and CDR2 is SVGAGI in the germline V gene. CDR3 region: CASSSAGIVGHGYTF. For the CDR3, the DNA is TGTGCCAGCAGTTCCGCAGGGATTGTTGGCCATGGCTACACCTTC.